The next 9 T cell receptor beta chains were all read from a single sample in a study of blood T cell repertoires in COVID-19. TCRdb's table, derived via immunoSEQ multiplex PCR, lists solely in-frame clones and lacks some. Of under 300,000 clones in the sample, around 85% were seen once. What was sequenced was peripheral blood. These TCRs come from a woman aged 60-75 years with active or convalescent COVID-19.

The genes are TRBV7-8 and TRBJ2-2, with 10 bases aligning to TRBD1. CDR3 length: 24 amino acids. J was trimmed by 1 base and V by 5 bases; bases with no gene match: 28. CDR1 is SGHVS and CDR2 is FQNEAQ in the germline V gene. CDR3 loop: CASSRPPGQGRRETFEWNTGELFF. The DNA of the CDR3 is TGTGCCAGCAGCCGACCCCCGGGACAGGGGCGACGGGAGACTTTTGAATGGAACACCGGGGAGCTGTTTTTT.

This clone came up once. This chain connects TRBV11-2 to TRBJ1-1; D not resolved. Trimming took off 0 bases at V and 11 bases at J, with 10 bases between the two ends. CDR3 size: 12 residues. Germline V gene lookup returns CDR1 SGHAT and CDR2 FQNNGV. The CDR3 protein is CASSLEAGDAFF. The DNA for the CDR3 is TGTGCCAGCAGCTTAGAAGCGGGTGACGCTTTCTTT.

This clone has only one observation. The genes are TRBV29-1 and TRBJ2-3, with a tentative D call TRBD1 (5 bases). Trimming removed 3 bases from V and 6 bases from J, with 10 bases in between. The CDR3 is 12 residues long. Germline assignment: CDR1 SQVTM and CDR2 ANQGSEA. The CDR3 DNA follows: TGCAGCGTTGAGGTAGCAGGGGATACGCAGTATTTT. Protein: CSVEVAGDTQYF.

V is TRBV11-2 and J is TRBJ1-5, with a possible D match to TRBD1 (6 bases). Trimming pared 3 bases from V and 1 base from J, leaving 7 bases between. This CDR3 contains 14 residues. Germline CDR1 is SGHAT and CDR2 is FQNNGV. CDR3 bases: TGTGCCAGCAGCTTTACAGGGAGCAATCAGCCCCAGCATTTT. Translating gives CASSFTGSNQPQHF.

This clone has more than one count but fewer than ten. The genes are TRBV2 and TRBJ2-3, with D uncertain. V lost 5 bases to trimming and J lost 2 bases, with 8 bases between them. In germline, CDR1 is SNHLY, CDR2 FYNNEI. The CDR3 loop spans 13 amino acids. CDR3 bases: TGTGCCAGCAGTTTGACTCCCACAGATACGCAGTATTTT. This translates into CASSLTPTDTQYF.

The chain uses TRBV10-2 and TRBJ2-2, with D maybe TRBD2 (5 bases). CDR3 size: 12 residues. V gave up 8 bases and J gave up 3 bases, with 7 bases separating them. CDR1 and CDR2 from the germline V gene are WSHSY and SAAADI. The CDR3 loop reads CASAEDTGELFF. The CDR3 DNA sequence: TGCGCCAGCGCGGAGGACACCGGGGAGCTGTTTTTT.

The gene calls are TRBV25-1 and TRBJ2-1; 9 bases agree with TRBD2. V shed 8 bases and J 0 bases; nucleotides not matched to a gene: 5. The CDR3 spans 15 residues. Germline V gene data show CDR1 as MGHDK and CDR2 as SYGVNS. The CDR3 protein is CASVRSGSSYNEQFF. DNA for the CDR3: TGTGCCAGCGTTCGTAGCGGGAGCTCCTACAATGAGCAGTTCTTC. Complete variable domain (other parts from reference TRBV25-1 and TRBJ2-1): EADIYQTPRYLVIGTGKKITLECSQTMGHDKMYWYQQDPGMELHLIHYSYGVNSTEKGDLSSESTVSRIRTEHFPLTLESARPSHTSQYLCASVRSGSSYNEQFFGPGTRLTVL.

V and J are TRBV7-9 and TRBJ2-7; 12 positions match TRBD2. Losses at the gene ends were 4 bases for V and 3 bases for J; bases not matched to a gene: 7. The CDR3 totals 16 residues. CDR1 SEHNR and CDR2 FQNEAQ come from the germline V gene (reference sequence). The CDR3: CASSSSRTSGNYEQYF. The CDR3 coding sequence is TGTGCCAGCAGCTCCTCGAGGACTAGCGGGAACTACGAGCAGTACTTC.

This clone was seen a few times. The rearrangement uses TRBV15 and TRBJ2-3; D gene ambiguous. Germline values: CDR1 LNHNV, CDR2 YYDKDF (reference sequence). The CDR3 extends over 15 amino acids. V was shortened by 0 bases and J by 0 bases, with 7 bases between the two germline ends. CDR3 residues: CATSRDPPSTDTQYF. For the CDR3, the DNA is TGTGCCACCAGCAGAGATCCCCCTAGCACAGATACGCAGTATTTT.